This T cell receptor beta chain is from a study of shared clonotypes between healthy human individuals. Overall study context: Each donor contributed plates that comprised three CD4 naive, three CD4 memory, two CD8 naive and one CD8 memory.

Regarding the study as a whole: Several donors shared 4.5% to 6.5% of their naive CD4 clonotypes.

V gave up 2 bases and J gave up 3 bases, with 5 bases separating them. Germline CDR1 and CDR2: MNHEY and SMNVEV (reference sequence). The CDR3 extends over 13 amino acids. In regard to this clone: The target antigen is unknown. Other DNA sequences of this sample code for an identical CDR3.

Sequencing used immunoSEQ multiplex PCR; TCRdb keeps in-frame clones, though not all of them. Of 2 million to 3 million clones in the sample, roughly 93% were seen once. From CD4+ cells came CD45RA+ naive and CD45RA-negative memory subsets. The sequenced sample consisted of naive CD4+ T cells from PBMCs. Noted subset: CD45RA+ positively selected. The chain is built from TRBV27 and TRBJ2-1, with D unclear. The receptor was isolated from a man aged 18 to 29 in good health. Some clones in this sample may be carry-over from other donors' samples. The CDR3 is CASSLPGYNEQFF. Here the CDR3 DNA reads TGTGCCAGCAGTTTACCGGGCTACAATGAGCAGTTCTTC.